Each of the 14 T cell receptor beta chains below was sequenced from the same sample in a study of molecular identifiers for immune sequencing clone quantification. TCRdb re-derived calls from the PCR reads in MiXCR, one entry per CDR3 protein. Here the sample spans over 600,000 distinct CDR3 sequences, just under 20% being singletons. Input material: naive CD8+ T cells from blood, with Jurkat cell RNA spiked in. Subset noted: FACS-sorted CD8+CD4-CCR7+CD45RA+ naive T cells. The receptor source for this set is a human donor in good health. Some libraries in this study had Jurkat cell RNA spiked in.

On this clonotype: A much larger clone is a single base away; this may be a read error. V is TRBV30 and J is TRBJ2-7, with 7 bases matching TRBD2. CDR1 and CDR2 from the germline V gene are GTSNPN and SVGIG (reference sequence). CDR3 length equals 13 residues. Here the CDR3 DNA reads TGTGCCTGGAGTGCTGGACTAGAGTACGAGCAGCACTTC. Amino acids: CAWSAGLEYEQHF.

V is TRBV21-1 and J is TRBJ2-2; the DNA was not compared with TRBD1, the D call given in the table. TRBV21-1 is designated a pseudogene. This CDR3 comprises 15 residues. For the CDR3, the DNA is TGTGCCAGCAGCAACGGGACAGAAAACACCGGGGAGCTGTTTTTT. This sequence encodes CASSNGTENTGELFF.

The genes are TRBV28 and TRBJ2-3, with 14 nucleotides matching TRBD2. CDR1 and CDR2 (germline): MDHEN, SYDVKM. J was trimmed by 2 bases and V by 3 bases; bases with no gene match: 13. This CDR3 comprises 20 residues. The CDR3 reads CASSFSGLAGAEKDTDTQYF. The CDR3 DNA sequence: TGTGCCAGCAGTTTCTCGGGACTAGCGGGAGCCGAAAAGGACACAGATACGCAGTATTTT.

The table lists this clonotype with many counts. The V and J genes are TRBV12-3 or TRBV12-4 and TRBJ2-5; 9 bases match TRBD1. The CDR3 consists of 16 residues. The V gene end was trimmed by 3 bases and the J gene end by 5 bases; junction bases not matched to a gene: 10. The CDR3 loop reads CASSFLRTGGIETQYF. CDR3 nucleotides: TGTGCCAGCAGTTTCTTAAGAACAGGGGGCATCGAGACCCAGTACTTC.

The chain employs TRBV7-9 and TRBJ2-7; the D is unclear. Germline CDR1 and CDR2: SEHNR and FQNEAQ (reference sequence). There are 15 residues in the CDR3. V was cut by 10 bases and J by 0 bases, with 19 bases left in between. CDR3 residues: CATHPPLAVSYEQYF. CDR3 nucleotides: TGTGCCACCCACCCCCCCCTGGCAGTCTCCTACGAGCAGTACTTC.

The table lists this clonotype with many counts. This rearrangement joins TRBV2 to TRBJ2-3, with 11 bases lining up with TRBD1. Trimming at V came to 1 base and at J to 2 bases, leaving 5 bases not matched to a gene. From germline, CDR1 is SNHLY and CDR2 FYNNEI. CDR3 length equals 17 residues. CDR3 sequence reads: CASSEEPGQGDTDTQYF. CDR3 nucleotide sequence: TGTGCCAGCAGTGAAGAACCGGGACAGGGGGACACAGATACGCAGTATTTT.

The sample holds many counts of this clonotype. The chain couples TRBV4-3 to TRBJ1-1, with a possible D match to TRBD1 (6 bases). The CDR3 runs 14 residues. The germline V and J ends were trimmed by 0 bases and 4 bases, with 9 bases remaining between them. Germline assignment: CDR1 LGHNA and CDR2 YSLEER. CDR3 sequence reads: CASSQDGGPTEAFF. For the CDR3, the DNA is TGCGCCAGCAGCCAAGATGGGGGGCCCACTGAAGCTTTCTTT.

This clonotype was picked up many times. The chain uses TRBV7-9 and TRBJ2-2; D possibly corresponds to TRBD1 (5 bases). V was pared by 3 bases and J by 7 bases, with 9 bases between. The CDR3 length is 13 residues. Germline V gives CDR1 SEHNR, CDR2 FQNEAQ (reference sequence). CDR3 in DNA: TGTGCCAGCAGCTTTGTAGGGGTCGGGGAGCTGTTTTTT. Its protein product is CASSFVGVGELFF.

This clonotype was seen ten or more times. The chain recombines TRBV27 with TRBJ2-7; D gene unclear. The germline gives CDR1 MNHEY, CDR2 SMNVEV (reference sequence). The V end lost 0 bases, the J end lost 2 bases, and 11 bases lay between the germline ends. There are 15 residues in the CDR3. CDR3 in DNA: TGTGCCAGCAGTTTATCACCGGACGGAGCCTACGAGCAGTACTTC. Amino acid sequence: CASSLSPDGAYEQYF.

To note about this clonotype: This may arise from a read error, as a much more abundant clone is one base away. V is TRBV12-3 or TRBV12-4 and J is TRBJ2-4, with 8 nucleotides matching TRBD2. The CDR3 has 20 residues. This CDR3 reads CASSSPGGEIFSLAKNIQHF. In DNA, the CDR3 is TGTGCCAGCAGCTCACCGGGGGGGGAGATCTTTTCTCTAGCCAAAAACATTCAGCACTTC.

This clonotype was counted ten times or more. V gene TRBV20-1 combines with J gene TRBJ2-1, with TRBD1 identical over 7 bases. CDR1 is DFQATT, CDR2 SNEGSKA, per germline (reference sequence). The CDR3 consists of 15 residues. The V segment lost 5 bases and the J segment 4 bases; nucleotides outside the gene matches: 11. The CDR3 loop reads CSAPKQGFRYNEQFF. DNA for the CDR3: TGCAGTGCTCCTAAACAGGGGTTCCGTTACAATGAGCAGTTCTTC.

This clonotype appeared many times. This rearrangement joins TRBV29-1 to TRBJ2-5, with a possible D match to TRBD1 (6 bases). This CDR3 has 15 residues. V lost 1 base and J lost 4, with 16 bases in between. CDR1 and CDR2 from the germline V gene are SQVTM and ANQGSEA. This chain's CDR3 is CSVEVKPGDAETQYF. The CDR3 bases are TGCAGCGTTGAAGTTAAGCCAGGGGATGCAGAGACCCAGTACTTC. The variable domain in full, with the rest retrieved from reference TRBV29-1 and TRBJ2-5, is SAVISQKPSRDICQRGTSLTIQCQVDSQVTMMFWYRQQPGQSLTLIATANQGSEATYESGFVIDKFPISRPNLTFSTLTVSNMSPEDSSIYLCSVEVKPGDAETQYFGPGTRLLVL.

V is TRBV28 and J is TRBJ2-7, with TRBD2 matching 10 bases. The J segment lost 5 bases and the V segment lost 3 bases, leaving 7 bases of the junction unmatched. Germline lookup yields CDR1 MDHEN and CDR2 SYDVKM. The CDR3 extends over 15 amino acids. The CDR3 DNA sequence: TGTGCCAGCAGTTTGCTTGCTAGCGGGGGCCACGAGCAGTACTTC. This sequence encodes CASSLLASGGHEQYF.

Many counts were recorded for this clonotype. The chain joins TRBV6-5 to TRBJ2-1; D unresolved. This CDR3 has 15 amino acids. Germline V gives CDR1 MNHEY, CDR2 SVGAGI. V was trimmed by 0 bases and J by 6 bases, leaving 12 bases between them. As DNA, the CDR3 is TGTGCCAGCAGTTACTCTTTGGGTCTACGCAATGAGCAGTTCTTC. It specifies CASSYSLGLRNEQFF.